A selection of T cell receptor beta chains follows, all from one sample in a study of shared clonotypes between healthy human individuals. Repertoires were generated with immunoSEQ multiplex PCR, while TCRdb's copy carries only in-frame clones and drops some. This sample has about 2 million clones, with 95% found just once. The sequenced sample was naive CD4+ T cells sorted from blood. The receptors here all came from a man aged 18 to 29 in good health. Both conserved end residues are part of each CDR3. The D gene is left open where the match is weak. Clone sizes are given selectively: once, few, many, or a class where the clone is expanded.

J gene: TRBJ1-3
D gene: .
clone size: .
V gene: TRBV6-1
CDR3 DNA: TGTGCCAGCAGTGGTGAGGGGGGCGGAAACACCATATATTTT
CDR3 protein: CASSGEGGGNTIYF

J gene: TRBJ2-7
D gene: TRBD2
clone size: .
V gene: TRBV5-4
CDR3 DNA: TGTGCCAGCAGCCTCCGTAGCGGGAGTTCCTACGAGCAGTACTTC
CDR3 protein: CASSLRSGSSYEQYF

J gene: TRBJ1-6
D gene: .
clone size: .
V gene: TRBV2
CDR3 DNA: TGTGCCAGCAGTGAAGGTCAGACGTATAATTCACCCCTCCACTTT
CDR3 protein: CASSEGQTYNSPLHF

J gene: TRBJ2-7
D gene: .
clone size: .
V gene: TRBV6-5
CDR3 DNA: TGTGCCAGCAGTTACCTTCGCGAGCAGTACTTC
CDR3 protein: CASSYLREQYF

J gene: TRBJ2-2
D gene: .
clone size: .
V gene: TRBV30
CDR3 DNA: TGTGCCTGGAGTGGAGGGGCCTCCGGGGAGCTGTTTTTT
CDR3 protein: CAWSGGASGELFF

J gene: TRBJ2-4
D gene: TRBD2
clone size: .
V gene: TRBV29-1
CDR3 DNA: TGCAGCGTTGGGTTAGCGGGAGACCTAGCCAAAAACATTCAGTACTTC
CDR3 protein: CSVGLAGDLAKNIQYF

J gene: TRBJ1-2
D gene: .
clone size: .
V gene: TRBV29-1
CDR3 DNA: TGCAGCGTTGAGTTACCTAACTATGGCTACACCTTC
CDR3 protein: CSVELPNYGYTF

J gene: TRBJ1-2
D gene: .
clone size: .
V gene: TRBV27
CDR3 DNA: TGTGCCAGCAGTTTATCCACAGGATCTAACTATGGCTACACCTTC
CDR3 protein: CASSLSTGSNYGYTF

J gene: TRBJ2-7
D gene: .
clone size: .
V gene: TRBV27
CDR3 DNA: TGTGCCAGCAGTTTCCTATCCGGGACCGACGGGCCTTACTTC
CDR3 protein: CASSFLSGTDGPYF

J gene: TRBJ1-2
D gene: TRBD1
clone size: once
V gene: TRBV18
CDR3 DNA: TGTGCCAGCTCACCATCGGACAGGGGTAATGGCTACACCTTC
CDR3 protein: CASSPSDRGNGYTF

J gene: TRBJ1-3
D gene: .
clone size: .
V gene: TRBV19
CDR3 DNA: TGTGCCACAAAAACCGTGGGTGTCTCTGGAAACACCATATATTTT
CDR3 protein: CATKTVGVSGNTIYF

J gene: TRBJ2-3
D gene: .
clone size: .
V gene: TRBV5-1
CDR3 DNA: TGCGCCAGCAGCTTCGGGCAGCTCACAGATACGCAGTATTTT
CDR3 protein: CASSFGQLTDTQYF

J gene: TRBJ1-4
D gene: .
clone size: .
V gene: TRBV19
CDR3 DNA: TGTGCCAGTTCGAGTAAGGGCACTGAAAAACTGTTTTTT
CDR3 protein: CASSSKGTEKLFF

J gene: TRBJ2-2
D gene: .
clone size: .
V gene: TRBV5-1
CDR3 DNA: TGCGCCAGCAGCCCTCAGGACACCGGGGAGCTGTTTTTT
CDR3 protein: CASSPQDTGELFF

J gene: TRBJ2-5
D gene: .
clone size: .
V gene: TRBV5-4
CDR3 DNA: TGTGCCAGCAGCTCAACAGGGTCTCGTTACCAAGAGACCCAGTACTTC
CDR3 protein: CASSSTGSRYQETQYF

J gene: TRBJ2-7
D gene: .
clone size: .
V gene: TRBV11-2
CDR3 DNA: TGTGCCAGCAGCTTACAAGGGATTGACGAGCAGTACTTC
CDR3 protein: CASSLQGIDEQYF

J gene: TRBJ2-3
D gene: .
clone size: .
V gene: TRBV13
CDR3 DNA: TGTGCCAGCAGCTTAAAATACGGCGGGGGACATAGCACAGATACGCAGTATTTT
CDR3 protein: CASSLKYGGGHSTDTQYF

J gene: TRBJ2-2
D gene: TRBD2
clone size: .
V gene: TRBV29-1
CDR3 DNA: TGCAGCCATGGACTAGCGGGAGTCGGCTCCGGGGAGCTGTTTTTT
CDR3 protein: CSHGLAGVGSGELFF

J gene: TRBJ2-1
D gene: .
clone size: .
V gene: TRBV4-1
CDR3 DNA: TGCGCCAGCAGCCAAGAGAGGAAGGGGAATGAGCAGTTCTTC
CDR3 protein: CASSQERKGNEQFF

J gene: TRBJ2-7
D gene: .
clone size: .
V gene: TRBV6-5
CDR3 DNA: TGTGCCAGCAGTTACTCCGGAGGGCAAAACTACGAGCAGTACTTC
CDR3 protein: CASSYSGGQNYEQYF

J gene: TRBJ2-5
D gene: .
clone size: .
V gene: TRBV5-4
CDR3 DNA: TGTGCCAGCAGCGGCTCAAGCAACCAAGAGACCCAGTACTTC
CDR3 protein: CASSGSSNQETQYF

J gene: TRBJ1-5
D gene: .
clone size: .
V gene: TRBV7-2
CDR3 DNA: TGTGCCAGCAGCTTAGATGTTCTTCAGCCCCAGCATTTT
CDR3 protein: CASSLDVLQPQHF

J gene: TRBJ1-4
D gene: .
clone size: many
V gene: TRBV7-9
CDR3 DNA: TGTGCCAGCAGCTATTCGGAGACAACTAATGAAAAACTGTTTTTT
CDR3 protein: CASSYSETTNEKLFF

J gene: TRBJ2-7
D gene: .
clone size: .
V gene: TRBV19
CDR3 DNA: TGTGCCAGTAGTCAACAGGGCTCCTACGAGCAGTACTTC
CDR3 protein: CASSQQGSYEQYF

J gene: TRBJ2-1
D gene: TRBD1
clone size: .
V gene: TRBV5-1
CDR3 DNA: TGCGCCAGCAGCCACAGGGGGTCACCCAATGAAGAGCAGTTCTTC
CDR3 protein: CASSHRGSPNEEQFF

J gene: TRBJ2-7
D gene: .
clone size: .
V gene: TRBV5-1
CDR3 DNA: TGCGCCAGCAGCCTCATATTGGGTCTAGACGAGCAGTACTTC
CDR3 protein: CASSLILGLDEQYF

J gene: TRBJ2-7
D gene: TRBD2
clone size: once
V gene: TRBV28
CDR3 DNA: TGTGCCAGCAGTCGAGGGACTAGCGGGGGGCCTTCCTACGAGCAGTACTTC
CDR3 protein: CASSRGTSGGPSYEQYF

J gene: TRBJ2-1
D gene: TRBD2
clone size: once
V gene: TRBV9
CDR3 DNA: TGTGCCAGCAGCGTCCGGACTAGCGGGGTCAATGAGCAGTTCTTC
CDR3 protein: CASSVRTSGVNEQFF

J gene: TRBJ2-1
D gene: .
clone size: .
V gene: TRBV5-1
CDR3 DNA: TGCGCCAGCAGCTTGCCGGCGGCCTCCTACAATGAGCAGTTCTTC
CDR3 protein: CASSLPAASYNEQFF

J gene: TRBJ1-2
D gene: .
clone size: .
V gene: TRBV25-1
CDR3 DNA: TGTGCCAGCAGTGCCCAAGGACAACTCTATGGCTACACCTTC
CDR3 protein: CASSAQGQLYGYTF

J gene: TRBJ2-3
D gene: TRBD2
clone size: once
V gene: TRBV7-2
CDR3 DNA: TGTGCCAGCGGCTTGGCTAACAGCGGGAGTGGCCAGGATACGCAGTATTTT
CDR3 protein: CASGLANSGSGQDTQYF

J gene: TRBJ2-1
D gene: TRBD1
clone size: .
V gene: TRBV6-5
CDR3 DNA: TGTGCCAGCAGTGGCCGGGACAGGGGAAACAATGAGCAGTTCTTC
CDR3 protein: CASSGRDRGNNEQFF

J gene: TRBJ2-1
D gene: .
clone size: .
V gene: TRBV9
CDR3 DNA: TGTGCCAGCAGCGGACACAGGGTGGGGAGCTCCTACAATGAGCAGTTCTTC
CDR3 protein: CASSGHRVGSSYNEQFF

J gene: TRBJ2-7
D gene: TRBD2
clone size: once
V gene: TRBV6-1
CDR3 DNA: TGTGCCAGCAGTGCCCCGGGACTACCTAACTACGAGCAGTACTTC
CDR3 protein: CASSAPGLPNYEQYF

J gene: TRBJ1-3
D gene: TRBD1
clone size: .
V gene: TRBV30
CDR3 DNA: TGTGCCTGGCGGGACAGGTTATCCTCTGGAAACACCATATATTTT
CDR3 protein: CAWRDRLSSGNTIYF

J gene: TRBJ1-5
D gene: .
clone size: .
V gene: TRBV6-4
CDR3 DNA: TGTGCCAGCAGTGTCGAGGCTGGCAATCAGCCCCAGCATTTT
CDR3 protein: CASSVEAGNQPQHF

J gene: TRBJ1-1
D gene: .
clone size: .
V gene: TRBV2
CDR3 DNA: TGTGCCAGCAGTGAAGAGATGATGAACACTGAAGCTTTCTTT
CDR3 protein: CASSEEMMNTEAFF

J gene: TRBJ2-3
D gene: .
clone size: .
V gene: TRBV2
CDR3 DNA: TGTGCCAGCAGTCCGGACTCCACAGATACGCAGTATTTT
CDR3 protein: CASSPDSTDTQYF

J gene: TRBJ2-2
D gene: .
clone size: .
V gene: TRBV6-1
CDR3 DNA: TGTGCCAGCAGTGAAACGGGGTCCACCGGGGAGCTGTTTTTT
CDR3 protein: CASSETGSTGELFF

J gene: TRBJ1-1
D gene: .
clone size: .
V gene: TRBV27
CDR3 DNA: TGTGCCAGCAGTTTATGGAGGCGGGGGAACACTGAAGCTTTCTTT
CDR3 protein: CASSLWRRGNTEAFF

J gene: TRBJ1-4
D gene: .
clone size: .
V gene: TRBV30
CDR3 DNA: TGTGCCTGGAACCGGGACACAAATGAAAAACTGTTTTTT
CDR3 protein: CAWNRDTNEKLFF

J gene: TRBJ1-1
D gene: .
clone size: .
V gene: TRBV4-1
CDR3 DNA: TGCGCCAGCAGCCAACCATTCGCGGACACTGAAGCTTTCTTT
CDR3 protein: CASSQPFADTEAFF

J gene: TRBJ2-1
D gene: TRBD2
clone size: .
V gene: TRBV5-1
CDR3 DNA: TGCGCCAGCAGCCCCCGAGTGGGAGGGATCTCCGATGAGCAGTTCTTC
CDR3 protein: CASSPRVGGISDEQFF

J gene: TRBJ1-5
D gene: TRBD1
clone size: .
V gene: TRBV7-8
CDR3 DNA: TGTGCCAGCAGCTTAGCGTGGAGACAGGGCGAGCGTCAGCCCCAGCATTTT
CDR3 protein: CASSLAWRQGERQPQHF

J gene: TRBJ1-5
D gene: TRBD1
clone size: .
V gene: TRBV7-2
CDR3 DNA: TGTGCCAGCAGCACGGACAGGGGGTCTCAGCCCCAGCATTTT
CDR3 protein: CASSTDRGSQPQHF

J gene: TRBJ2-7
D gene: .
clone size: .
V gene: TRBV6-5
CDR3 DNA: TGTGCCAGCACCTCAGGGGGAGGCGAGCAGTACTTC
CDR3 protein: CASTSGGGEQYF

J gene: TRBJ1-4
D gene: .
clone size: .
V gene: TRBV11-2
CDR3 DNA: TGTGCCAGCAGCCCCCCCAGGGGAGCTAATGAAAAACTGTTTTTT
CDR3 protein: CASSPPRGANEKLFF

J gene: TRBJ1-1
D gene: .
clone size: .
V gene: TRBV19
CDR3 DNA: TGTGCCAGTAAAGTCACAGGTGGGGCCGAAGCTTTCTTT
CDR3 protein: CASKVTGGAEAFF

J gene: TRBJ2-1
D gene: TRBD1
clone size: once
V gene: TRBV5-1
CDR3 DNA: TGCGCCAGCAGCCCGGGACAGCTGGGTTTAGAGCAGTTCTTC
CDR3 protein: CASSPGQLGLEQFF

J gene: TRBJ2-3
D gene: TRBD2
clone size: .
V gene: TRBV5-1
CDR3 DNA: TGCGCCAGCAGCTTAAGCGGGGGGGAGGCAGATACGCAGTATTTT
CDR3 protein: CASSLSGGEADTQYF

J gene: TRBJ1-2
D gene: .
clone size: .
V gene: TRBV10-3
CDR3 DNA: TGTGCCATCAGTGGAGTGGAGGGAAGGGGCTATGGCTACACCTTC
CDR3 protein: CAISGVEGRGYGYTF

J gene: TRBJ2-2
D gene: .
clone size: .
V gene: TRBV5-1
CDR3 DNA: TGCGCCAGCAGCTTGGAGACAGGTCTAAACACCGGGGAGCTGTTTTTT
CDR3 protein: CASSLETGLNTGELFF

J gene: TRBJ1-1
D gene: .
clone size: .
V gene: TRBV6-1
CDR3 DNA: TGTGCCAGCGGGGCCGGGAGAGGCACTGAAGCTTTCTTT
CDR3 protein: CASGAGRGTEAFF

J gene: TRBJ1-2
D gene: .
clone size: .
V gene: TRBV6-5
CDR3 DNA: TGTGCCAGCAGGGCCGGGACATGGGACGGCTACACCTTC
CDR3 protein: CASRAGTWDGYTF